The 4 T cell receptor beta chains in this list originate from one sample, sequenced in a study of T cell responses to AZD1222 COVID-19 vaccine (dated by TCRdb to 2020 to 2022). Library preparation employed the immunoSEQ multiplex PCR assay. TCRdb retrieved this table from immuneACCESS and kept in-frame rearrangements only. Not all clones are present; in checked studies, unresolved V genes account for under half, and no reason is known for the remainder. The sample table lists tens of thousands of clones, about four fifths of them with a count of one. Jointly, the top ten make up roughly 25% of the sample. The time point label, read with the paper, signifies: about 28 days (+/-7) after the second vaccine dose. The starting material was peripheral blood, obtained 28 days after the second AZD1222 dose. The receptors originated from an adult who received the AZD1222 COVID-19 vaccine.

The chain links TRBV20-1 to TRBJ2-1, with 7 bases identical to TRBD2. Germline V gene lookup returns CDR1 DFQATT and CDR2 SNEGSKA (reference sequence). The CDR3 runs to 14 residues. V gave up 3 bases and J gave up 9 bases; unmatched junction bases: 11. The CDR3 nucleotides are TGCAGTGCTAGTAGCAGCGGGGACGTGGGTGAGCAGTTCTTC. Amino acid sequence: CSASSSGDVGEQFF.

In this sample, this clone turned up once. This chain connects TRBV27 to TRBJ2-2, with 7 bases fitting TRBD2. CDR1 and CDR2 (germline): MNHEY, SMNVEV (reference sequence). V lost 7 bases and J lost 5; bases outside the gene matches: 13. CDR3 length: 16 amino acids. DNA of the CDR3: TGTGCCAGCACCCTGGGGGGAGGGGAGATAACCGGGGAGCTGTTTTTT. This translates into CASTLGGGEITGELFF.

The chain joins TRBV7-8 to TRBJ1-1; tentative D call: TRBD1 (5 bases). The V and J ends lost 4 bases and 5 bases respectively, with 20 bases between them. This CDR3 comprises 16 residues. Germline values: CDR1 SGHVS, CDR2 FQNEAQ. This CDR3 is CASSSTQSGLGTEAFF. CDR3 in DNA: TGTGCCAGCAGCTCCACGCAGTCGGGACTGGGTACTGAAGCTTTCTTT. Based on the CDR3 plus reference TRBV7-8 and TRBJ1-1, the full variable domain is GAGVSQSPRYKVAKRGQDVALRCDPISGHVSLFWYQQALGQGPEFLTYFQNEAQLDKSGLPSDRFFAERPEGSVSTLKIQRTQQEDSAVYLCASSSTQSGLGTEAFFGQGTRLTVV.

The V and J genes are TRBV28 and TRBJ2-7; D possibly matches TRBD1 or TRBD2 (6 bases each). The CDR3 extends over 17 amino acids. V dropped 4 bases and J dropped 3 bases, with 22 bases sitting between them. The germline V gene encodes CDR1 MDHEN and CDR2 SYDVKM. CDR3 DNA: TGTGCCAGCAGTTCCCACCTTGGGACATCCGGGGGCTACGAGCAGTACTTC. Its protein is CASSSHLGTSGGYEQYF.